What follows are 16 T cell receptor beta chains derived from one specimen sequenced in a study of cytomegalovirus exposure and HLA in healthy donors. PCR employed 60 Vbeta and 13 Jbeta primers. Only in-frame clones appear in the TCRdb table, and some are missing; sequencing was by immunoSEQ multiplex PCR. This sample has 140,000 to 150,000 clones; around 66% occur once, and the top ten carry 6.5%. The sample consisted of PBMCs. The receptors derive from a woman in her sixties or seventies in good health and CMV-seronegative.

The CDR3 nucleotides read TGTGCCAGCAGCTTAGCAGACAGGGGGACTGGCTACACCTTC. Its translation: CASSLADRGTGYTF. The rearrangement uses TRBV7-3 and TRBJ1-2, with TRBD1 matching 9 bases. Looked up from germline, CDR1 is SGHTA and CDR2 is FQGTGA. The length of the CDR3 is 14 residues. Losses at the gene ends were 2 bases for V and 7 bases for J; bases not matched to a gene: 5.

This clone was seen just once. The chain employs TRBV19 and TRBJ2-5; D might be TRBD2 (6 bases). The DNA end lines up better with TRBJ2-7; the J call may be wrong. Germline assignment: CDR1 LNHDA and CDR2 SQIVND (reference sequence). This CDR3 spans 15 amino acids. The CDR3 sequence: CASSISAGTPYEQYF. Written as DNA, the CDR3 is TGTGCCAGTAGTATATCGGCGGGGACCCCCTACGAGCAGTACTTC.

The chain joins TRBV5-4 to TRBJ1-2; 7 nucleotides agree with TRBD1. CDR3 size: 12 residues. The junction had 2 bases not matched to a gene; V was cut back by 4 bases and J by 5 bases. CDR1 is SGHNT and CDR2 is YYREEE in the germline V gene (reference sequence). In nucleotides, the CDR3 is TGTGCCAGCAGCGGGGACAGATATGGCTACACCTTC. Translation gives CASSGDRYGYTF. The full variable domain, in which reference TRBV5-4 and TRBJ1-2 provide the parts outside the CDR3, is ETGVTQSPTHLIKTRGQQVTLRCSSQSGHNTVSWYQQALGQGPQFIFQYYREEENGRGNFPPRFSGLQFPNYSSELNVNALELDDSALYLCASSGDRYGYTFGSGTRLTVV.

This clone came up a few times. The chain carries TRBV19 and TRBJ2-7; TRBD2 matches at 7 bases. Germline CDR1 and CDR2: LNHDA and SQIVND (reference sequence). The junction had 8 bases not matched to a gene; V was cut back by 5 bases and J by 4 bases. The CDR3 runs 14 residues. CDR3 loop: CASSLAGVGYEQYF. In nucleotides, the CDR3 is TGTGCCAGTAGTCTTGCGGGAGTGGGATACGAGCAGTACTTC.

CDR3 nucleotides: TGTGCCAGCTCTCGGGTAGGGACCCAGTACTTC. Amino acids: CASSRVGTQYF. This chain joins TRBV18 and TRBJ2-5; D ambiguous. V was clipped by 6 bases and J by 7 bases, with 9 bases between them. The germline CDR1 and CDR2 sequences are KGHSH and LQKENI. There are 11 residues in the CDR3.

This chain's CDR3 is CASSLSGEPQHF. CDR3 nucleotides: TGTGCCAGCAGTTTATCGGGGGAGCCCCAGCATTTT. This sequence joins TRBV28 and TRBJ1-5, with a possible D match to TRBD1 (5 bases). Germline values: CDR1 MDHEN, CDR2 SYDVKM. The CDR3 totals 12 residues. Between the trimmed V and J ends, which lost 1 base and 8 bases, there was a span of 6 bases. The full variable domain, its missing parts supplied by reference TRBV28 and TRBJ1-5, is DVKVTQSSRYLVKRTGEKVFLECVQDMDHENMFWYRQDPGLGLRLIYFSYDVKMKEKGDIPEGYSVSREKKERFSLILESASTNQTSMYLCASSLSGEPQHFGDGTRLSIL.

This rearrangement joins TRBV18 to TRBJ2-7; D might be TRBD1 (6 bases). The CDR3 consists of 13 residues. Deletions cut 2 bases from V and 3 bases from J, with 8 bases between. Germline V gene data show CDR1 as KGHSH and CDR2 as LQKENI. CDR3 DNA sequence: TGTGCCAGCTCACCATTACAGGGCTACGAGCAGTACTTC. Translating gives CASSPLQGYEQYF. The whole variable domain, remainder taken from reference TRBV18 and TRBJ2-7, is NAGVMQNPRHLVRRRGQEARLRCSPMKGHSHVYWYRQLPEEGLKFMVYLQKENIIDESGMPKERFSAEFPKEGPSILRIQQVVRGDSAAYFCASSPLQGYEQYFGPGTRLTVT.

The chain couples TRBV15 to TRBJ2-2, with D possibly being TRBD2 (6 bases). Germline V gene lookup returns CDR1 LNHNV and CDR2 YYDKDF (reference sequence). V was shortened by 5 bases and J by 3 bases, with 13 bases between the two germline ends. The CDR3 runs 15 residues. The CDR3 loop reads CATSAGGSYTGELFF. The DNA for the CDR3 is TGTGCCACCAGCGCCGGAGGGAGTTACACCGGGGAGCTGTTTTTT.

Comments on this clone: Other DNA sequences from this sample encode an identical CDR3 as well. The V call is TRBV5-1, the J call TRBJ2-5; TRBD2 matches at 9 bases. The CDR3 is 14 amino acids. CDR1 is SGHRS and CDR2 is YFSETQ in the germline V gene. V lost 0 bases and J lost 4; bases outside the gene matches: 1. The CDR3 bases are TGCGCCAGCAGCTTGGGACTAGCGGTAGAGACCCAGTACTTC. This translates into CASSLGLAVETQYF.

In this sample, this clone turned up a few times. The rearrangement joins TRBV6-1 to TRBJ2-5, with 7 bases aligning to TRBD1. Germline loops: CDR1 MNHNS, CDR2 SASEGT. The CDR3 sequence is 13 residues long. V dropped 7 bases and J dropped 2; count of bases not matched to a gene: 4. CDR3 region: CASKMTGQETQYF. In DNA, the CDR3 is TGTGCCAGCAAAATGACAGGGCAAGAGACCCAGTACTTC.

The rearrangement joins TRBV19 to TRBJ1-5; unclear D gene. V was cut by 3 bases and J by 2 bases, with 11 bases left in between. Per the germline V gene, CDR1 is LNHDA and CDR2 is SQIVND (reference sequence). This CDR3 spans 15 amino acids. CDR3: CASSMEVSGNQPQHF. The CDR3 region has the DNA TGTGCCAGTAGTATGGAGGTATCGGGCAATCAGCCCCAGCATTTT.

Worth noting for this clone: The junction departs from germline at one end; a sequencing error may be responsible. The chain has TRBV7-9 and TRBJ2-7; TRBD1 matches 8 bases. Germline loops: CDR1 SEHNR, CDR2 FQNEAQ (reference sequence). The CDR3 consists of 15 residues. This CDR3 is CSSSPGQGSDYEQYF. The DNA for the CDR3 is TGTTCCAGCAGCCCCGGACAGGGCTCAGACTACGAGCAGTACTTC.

This chain connects TRBV7-2 to TRBJ2-3; 16 bases fit TRBD2. This CDR3 spans 18 amino acids. The trim removed 1 base at V and 3 bases at J, leaving 4 bases unmatched. Germline assignment: CDR1 SGHTA and CDR2 FQGNSA. CDR3 coding DNA: TGTGCCAGCAGCTTAGTGGGACTAGCGGGGGGGCCGACAGATACGCAGTATTTT. This encodes CASSLVGLAGGPTDTQYF.

This rearrangement joins TRBV7-8 to TRBJ1-1; TRBD1 matches 7 bases. CDR3 size: 15 residues. Unmatched junction bases numbered 6, after V lost 5 bases and J lost 0 bases. Germline-derived CDR1 and CDR2 are SGHVS and FQNEAQ. Here the CDR3 DNA reads TGTGCCAGCAGCCGGACAGGCCAAATGAACACTGAAGCTTTCTTT. This encodes CASSRTGQMNTEAFF. Variable domain in full (rest from reference TRBV7-8 and TRBJ1-1): GAGVSQSPRYKVAKRGQDVALRCDPISGHVSLFWYQQALGQGPEFLTYFQNEAQLDKSGLPSDRFFAERPEGSVSTLKIQRTQQEDSAVYLCASSRTGQMNTEAFFGQGTRLTVV.

V and J are TRBV18 and TRBJ2-4; 9 bases match TRBD1. This CDR3 region has 16 residues. CDR1 and CDR2 from the germline V gene are KGHSH and LQKENI. V shed 3 bases, J shed 9 bases, and the junction held 12 bases outside the gene matches. The CDR3 region has the DNA TGTGCCAGCTCACCCGAGCGGACAGGGGTACTCGGCATTCAGTACTTC. This sequence encodes CASSPERTGVLGIQYF.

In this sample, this clone turned up once. The chain carries TRBV9 and TRBJ2-7, with 13 positions matching TRBD2. V gave up 0 bases and J gave up 1 base; unmatched junction bases: 4. The CDR3 spans 17 residues. Germline loops: CDR1 SGDLS, CDR2 YYNGEE. The CDR3 nucleotides read TGTGCCAGCAGCGTAGGGACTAGCGGGGGCCGATCCTACGAGCAGTACTTC. It codes for CASSVGTSGGRSYEQYF.